This entry concerns a single TCR beta chain. This sample was taken from a study of blood T cell repertoires in COVID-19. Authors' data handling: Nucleated cell counts were estimated from reference gene primer amplification. Repertoires were generated with immunoSEQ multiplex PCR, while TCRdb's copy carries only in-frame clones and drops some. Clone size and the V and J calls come from that table; the DNA yielded D and trimming. The repertoire consists of some 75,000 clones, with about 89% occurring once and the leading ten covering less than 0.65%. The TCR was taken from a man in his fifties or sixties with acute or convalescent COVID-19. Sequenced: peripheral blood.

CDR3 protein: CASSKTPGQSVQGQFF. CDR3 nucleotide sequence: TGTGCCAGCAGCAAAACGCCGGGACAAAGTGTTCAGGGGCAGTTCTTC. This chain links TRBV3-1 (or the pseudogene TRBV3-2) with TRBJ2-1; the D gene is possibly TRBD1 (6 bases). Looked up from germline, CDR1 is LGHDT and CDR2 is YNNKEL (reference sequence). The CDR3 has 16 amino acids. V lost 5 bases to trimming and J lost 12 bases, with 26 bases between them.